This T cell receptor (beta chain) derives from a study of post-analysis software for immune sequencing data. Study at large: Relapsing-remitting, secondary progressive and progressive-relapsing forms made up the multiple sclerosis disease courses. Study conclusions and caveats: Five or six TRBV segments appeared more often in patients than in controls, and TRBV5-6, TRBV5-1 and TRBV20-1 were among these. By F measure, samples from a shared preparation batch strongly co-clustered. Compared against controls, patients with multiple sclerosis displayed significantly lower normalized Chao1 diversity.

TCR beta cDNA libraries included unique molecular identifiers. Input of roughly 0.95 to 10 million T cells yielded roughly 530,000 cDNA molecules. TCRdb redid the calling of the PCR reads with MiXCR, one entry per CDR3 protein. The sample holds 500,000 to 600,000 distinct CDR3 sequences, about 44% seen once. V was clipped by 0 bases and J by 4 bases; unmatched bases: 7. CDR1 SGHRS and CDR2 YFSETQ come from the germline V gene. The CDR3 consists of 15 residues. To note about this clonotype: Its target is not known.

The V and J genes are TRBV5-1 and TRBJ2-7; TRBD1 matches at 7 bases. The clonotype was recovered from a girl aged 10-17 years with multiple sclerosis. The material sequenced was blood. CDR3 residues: CASSLVPGQPYEQYF. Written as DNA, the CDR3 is TGCGCCAGCAGCTTGGTCCCGGGACAGCCTTACGAGCAGTACTTC.